One sample yielded the 7 T cell receptor beta chains listed below, sequenced in a study of sequential checkpoint blockade in melanoma. Documented treatment: randomized to nivolumab then ipilimumab (arm A) or the reverse (arm B). Assay used: immunoSEQ multiplex PCR; TCRdb lists only in-frame clones, some missing. The sample has several thousand clones, 60% to 75% seen once. This material consisted of CD8+ T cells sorted from blood (inferred from file names), taken from a patient given nivolumab and ipilimumab in sequence. These receptors all stem from a human donor with melanoma.

The V and J genes are TRBV19 and TRBJ2-1, with 7 bases matching TRBD2. V lost 0 bases, J lost 6 bases, and 8 bases stayed unmatched. The CDR3 is 16 residues long. Germline loops: CDR1 LNHDA, CDR2 SQIVND (reference sequence). CDR3 in DNA: TGTGCCAGTAGTATAGATACGGGACTACTTGGCAATGAGCAGTTCTTC. It specifies CASSIDTGLLGNEQFF. Looking up the rest from reference TRBV19 and TRBJ2-1 gives the full variable domain: DGGITQSPKYLFRKEGQNVTLSCEQNLNHDAMYWYRQDPGQGLRLIYYSQIVNDFQKGDIAEGYSVSREKKESFPLTVTSAQKNPTAFYLCASSIDTGLLGNEQFFGPGTRLTVL.

The chain uses TRBV9 and TRBJ1-2; 7 bases map to TRBD1. V trimming: 0 bases; J trimming: 9 bases; junction bases outside the gene matches: 8. The V gene's germline CDR1 is SGDLS and CDR2 YYNGEE. The CDR3 totals 14 residues. The CDR3, as DNA: TGTGCCAGCAGCGTAGCTCAGACAGGGAATCGCTACACCTTC. Translating gives CASSVAQTGNRYTF.

This chain's CDR3 is CASSDPGELNTEAFF. The DNA of the CDR3 is TGTGCCAGCAGTGATCCAGGGGAATTGAACACTGAAGCTTTCTTT. The gene calls are TRBV28 and TRBJ1-1, with a tentative D call TRBD1 (6 bases). V lost 5 bases and J lost 0, with 13 bases in between. The CDR3 runs 15 residues. Germline V gives CDR1 MDHEN, CDR2 SYDVKM.

This chain uses TRBV15 with TRBJ2-3; 8 bases fit TRBD2. V shed 9 bases, J shed 0 bases, and the junction held 8 bases outside the gene matches. The CDR3 covers 15 residues. Germline V gene data show CDR1 as LNHNV and CDR2 as YYDKDF (reference sequence). DNA for the CDR3: TGTGCCACAGCCCCGGCTAGCGGGAGCACAGATACGCAGTATTTT. Protein product: CATAPASGSTDTQYF. Drawing the rest from reference TRBV15 and TRBJ2-3, the complete variable domain is DAMVIQNPRYQVTQFGKPVTLSCSQTLNHNVMYWYQQKSSQAPKLLFHYYDKDFNNEADTPDNFQSRRPNTSFCFLDIRSPGLGDTAMYLCATAPASGSTDTQYFGPGTRLTVL.

The chain is built from TRBV19 and TRBJ2-7; the D is unclear. The CDR3 is 11 amino acids. Trimming stripped 5 bases from V and 1 base from J, with 3 bases between. Germline lookup yields CDR1 LNHDA and CDR2 SQIVND (reference sequence). The CDR3: CASSESYEQYF. The CDR3 DNA follows: TGTGCCAGTAGTGAGTCCTACGAGCAGTACTTC.

V is TRBV2 and J is TRBJ2-5; 10 bases are shared with TRBD2. CDR1 is SNHLY and CDR2 is FYNNEI in the germline V gene. The CDR3 runs 15 residues. J lost 0 bases, V lost 5 bases, and 3 bases had no gene match. CDR3 sequence reads: CASSRLAGDQETQYF. The CDR3 DNA reads TGTGCCAGCAGTCGCCTAGCGGGAGACCAAGAGACCCAGTACTTC.

The V call is TRBV19, the J call TRBJ2-2; TRBD2 matches 14 bases. With 4 bases clipped from V and 7 bases from J, the junction kept 11 bases outside the gene matches. The CDR3 covers 18 residues. Germline CDR1 reads LNHDA; CDR2 reads SQIVND (reference sequence). CDR3: CASSTGTSGSGWRGELFF. CDR3 nucleotides: TGTGCCAGTAGTACCGGGACTAGCGGGAGTGGTTGGCGCGGGGAGCTGTTTTTT. Based on the CDR3 plus reference TRBV19 and TRBJ2-2, the full variable domain is DGGITQSPKYLFRKEGQNVTLSCEQNLNHDAMYWYRQDPGQGLRLIYYSQIVNDFQKGDIAEGYSVSREKKESFPLTVTSAQKNPTAFYLCASSTGTSGSGWRGELFFGEGSRLTVL.